The 27 T cell receptor beta chains below come from one sample, sequenced in a study of T-cell memory formation after mild COVID-19. A single record per CDR3 protein comes from TCRdb applying MiXCR to the 5' RACE reads. This sample yields 150,000 to 200,000 distinct CDR3 sequences, of which more than 12% are seen a single time; roughly 13% belongs to the top ten. Sequenced material: PBMCs or a T cell subset sorted from them (not recorded which). Every receptor here comes from an adult woman who had mild COVID-19 (a few samples of this study predate the infection). Cell type and time point are not known.

This clonotype has more than one count but fewer than ten. The gene calls are TRBV5-1 and TRBJ1-6, with D unclear. Trimming removed 0 bases from V and 0 bases from J, with 10 bases in between. From germline, CDR1 is SGHRS and CDR2 YFSETQ. CDR3 length: 17 amino acids. CDR3 nucleotides: TGCGCCAGCAGCTTGGAAGCGCAGAGCTCCTATAATTCACCCCTCCACTTT. It translates to CASSLEAQSSYNSPLHF.

This clonotype was observed a few times. The gene calls are TRBV5-1 and TRBJ1-2; D uncertain. CDR3 length: 15 amino acids. Trimming removed 0 bases from V and 0 bases from J, with 9 bases in between. Germline V gene sequence: CDR1 SGHRS, CDR2 YFSETQ. The CDR3 protein is CASSLDLRSNYGYTF. The DNA of the CDR3 is TGCGCCAGCAGCTTGGATCTACGTTCTAACTATGGCTACACCTTC.

The V call is TRBV20-1, the J call TRBJ1-1; D possibly corresponds to TRBD1 (5 bases). The V end lost 0 bases, the J end lost 8 bases, and 22 bases lay between the germline ends. The CDR3 sequence is 16 residues long. Per germline, CDR1 DFQATT and CDR2 SNEGSKA (reference sequence). The CDR3 nucleotides read TGCAGTGCTAGAGATCTGTTCGGGCAGGGAGTCTCCGAAGCTTTCTTT. It encodes CSARDLFGQGVSEAFF.

The gene calls are TRBV12-5 and TRBJ2-4, with D hard to call. The CDR3 contains 13 residues. Germline V gives CDR1 LGHNT, CDR2 FRNRAP. V lost 4 bases, J lost 8 bases, and 12 bases lay in between. The chain's CDR3 is CASGSATEDIQYF. CDR3 bases: TGTGCTAGTGGTTCGGCCACCGAGGACATTCAGTACTTC.

The rearrangement links TRBV2 to TRBJ2-5; possible D gene TRBD1, 6 bases. This CDR3 is 12 amino acids long. Per the germline V gene, CDR1 is SNHLY and CDR2 is FYNNEI. V dropped 9 bases and J dropped 8 bases, with 16 bases sitting between them. CDR3 protein: CARGDTQDTQYF. Here the CDR3 DNA reads TGTGCCAGGGGGGACACACAGGATACCCAGTACTTC.

There are a few counts of this clonotype. The chain carries TRBV7-3 and TRBJ2-5; no reliable D call. The CDR3 sequence is 13 residues long. Per the germline V gene, CDR1 is SGHTA and CDR2 is FQGTGA. V dropped 5 bases and J dropped 3 bases, with 10 bases sitting between them. The CDR3 reads CASSPIREETQYF. The DNA for the CDR3 is TGTGCCAGCAGCCCAATACGAGAAGAGACCCAGTACTTC.

The rearrangement joins TRBV20-1 to TRBJ2-5, with a weak D call TRBD1 (5 bases). Germline V lookup: CDR1 DFQATT, CDR2 SNEGSKA (reference sequence). The CDR3 sequence is 13 residues long. V shed 6 bases and J shed 5 bases, with 16 bases lying between them. This CDR3 reads CSAGAWGQETQYF. CDR3 sequence (DNA): TGCAGTGCCGGAGCCTGGGGCCAGGAGACCCAGTACTTC.

This clonotype was seen a handful of times. The V gene is TRBV6-8, the J gene TRBJ2-5, with TRBD1 matching 12 bases. The CDR3 has 19 amino acids. V was clipped by 2 bases and J by 5 bases; unmatched bases: 15. Germline V gene lookup returns CDR1 MNHGY and CDR2 SAAAGT. The CDR3 sequence is CASSYTSWGQGAVEETQYF. The CDR3 DNA reads TGTGCCAGCAGTTACACAAGTTGGGGACAGGGGGCAGTGGAGGAGACCCAGTACTTC.

The chain carries TRBV20-1 and TRBJ2-5; D gene ambiguous. Germline lookup yields CDR1 DFQATT and CDR2 SNEGSKA (reference sequence). The CDR3 runs to 10 residues. The V gene lost 3 bases and the J gene lost 5 bases, with 4 bases spanning the gap. CDR3 sequence (DNA): TGCAGTGCTAGTCAGGAGACCCAGTACTTC. It specifies CSASQETQYF.

The chain joins TRBV3-1 to TRBJ1-1; the D gene is possibly TRBD1 (6 bases). CDR1 and CDR2 from the germline V gene are LGHDT and YNNKEL (reference sequence). The V gene lost 1 base and the J gene lost 10 bases, with 19 bases spanning the gap. This CDR3 is 15 amino acids long. CDR3 nucleotide sequence: TGTGCCAGCAGCCAAGCGGGGGGCTCGTTACGTGGAGCTTTCTTT. It encodes CASSQAGGSLRGAFF.

This chain connects TRBV18 to TRBJ1-1; D gene uncertain. The V end was cut by 3 bases, the J end by 1 base, with 6 bases between. CDR3 size: 13 residues. Germline V gene sequence: CDR1 KGHSH, CDR2 LQKENI. The CDR3 DNA sequence: TGTGCCAGCTCACCTCCACAGAACACTGAAGCTTTCTTT. Amino acids: CASSPPQNTEAFF.

This clonotype has only a few counts. The rearrangement links TRBV6-5 to TRBJ2-3; 7 positions agree with TRBD2. Germline trimming cut 2 bases from V and 3 bases from J; bases unmatched to any gene: 14. Looked up from germline, CDR1 is MNHEY and CDR2 is SVGAGI. The CDR3 totals 18 residues. CDR3 sequence reads: CASSYSYGTAGGTDTQYF. CDR3 DNA: TGTGCCAGCAGTTACAGTTACGGGACTGCCGGGGGGACAGATACGCAGTATTTT.

The chain recombines TRBV12-3 or TRBV12-4 with TRBJ2-2, with a possible D match to TRBD1 (6 bases). This CDR3 is built from 14 residues. The V end lost 6 bases, the J end lost 3 bases, and 11 bases lay between the germline ends. CDR3 protein: CASRRTEYTGELFF. CDR3 bases: TGTGCCAGCAGACGGACAGAGTACACCGGGGAGCTGTTTTTT.

The V and J genes are TRBV5-1 and TRBJ1-1; possibly TRBD1 for D (5 bases). Germline V lookup: CDR1 SGHRS, CDR2 YFSETQ. The CDR3 covers 15 residues. Between the trimmed V and J ends, which lost 1 base and 0 bases, there was a span of 10 bases. The CDR3, as DNA: TGCGCCAGCAGCTTGCCCGGGGGTGTGAACACTGAAGCTTTCTTT. The encoded protein is CASSLPGGVNTEAFF.

The chain uses TRBV7-8 and TRBJ2-1; 10 nucleotides match TRBD2. The CDR3 runs 19 residues. Germline trimming cut 5 bases from V and 5 bases from J; bases unmatched to any gene: 18. Germline lookup yields CDR1 SGHVS and CDR2 FQNEAQ. The CDR3 nucleotides read TGTGCCAGCAGCCTGATAAGCGGGGGGGGGCTTCAACACGACAATGAGCAGTTCTTC. Translated, it gives CASSLISGGGLQHDNEQFF.

The chain couples TRBV18 to TRBJ2-5; D is perhaps TRBD2 (6 bases). The germline V and J ends were trimmed by 3 bases and 2 bases, with 10 bases remaining between them. CDR1 KGHSH and CDR2 LQKENI come from the germline V gene. The CDR3 spans 14 residues. CDR3 residues: CASSPRDLQETQYF. The CDR3, as DNA: TGTGCCAGCTCACCGCGGGACCTTCAAGAGACCCAGTACTTC.

The chain employs TRBV7-6 and TRBJ2-5; TRBD2 matches at 10 bases. V gave up 5 bases and J gave up 5 bases; unmatched junction bases: 8. The CDR3 runs 15 residues. CDR1 and CDR2 (germline): SGHVS, FNYEAQ. CDR3 sequence reads: CASSPSGGTVETQYF. As DNA, the CDR3 is TGTGCCAGCAGCCCTAGCGGGGGAACGGTGGAGACCCAGTACTTC.

This clonotype was observed many times. The CDR3 DNA reads TGTGCCAGCAGCCAATGGGCTAGCGGGATTGGTGAGCAGTTCTTC. Residues: CASSQWASGIGEQFF. V and J are TRBV7-9 and TRBJ2-1, with 9 bases matching TRBD2. The length of the CDR3 is 15 residues. Germline-derived CDR1 and CDR2 are SEHNR and FQNEAQ (reference sequence). Losses at the gene ends were 5 bases for V and 9 bases for J; bases not matched to a gene: 11.

This clonotype was observed a few times. This chain joins TRBV6-2 or TRBV6-3 and TRBJ2-1; D uncertain. Germline CDR1 is MNHEY and CDR2 is SVGEGT. Trimming left V 6 bases short and J 4 bases short, with 13 bases between. This CDR3 is 14 amino acids long. The CDR3 DNA reads TGTGCCAGCAGGTCCCCAGCTACATACAATGAGCAGTTCTTC. Protein product: CASRSPATYNEQFF.

This clonotype was counted a few times. This chain uses TRBV5-1 with TRBJ2-2; D may be TRBD1 (5 bases). In germline, CDR1 is SGHRS, CDR2 YFSETQ. The germline V and J ends were trimmed by 1 base and 4 bases, with 8 bases remaining between them. The CDR3 spans 14 residues. The CDR3 loop reads CASSLRGPTGELFF. CDR3 in DNA: TGCGCCAGCAGCTTGAGGGGTCCCACCGGGGAGCTGTTTTTT.

V and J are TRBV12-3 or TRBV12-4 and TRBJ2-3, with D hard to call. V was shortened by 6 bases and J by 1 base, with 14 bases between the two germline ends. The CDR3 extends over 15 amino acids. The CDR3 nucleotides are TGTGCCAGCAGCTCCTACCCCACAGGCACAGATACGCAGTATTTT. It is translated as CASSSYPTGTDTQYF.

The gene calls are TRBV5-1 and TRBJ2-7, with 14 positions matching TRBD2. The CDR3 contains 15 residues. Germline V gene data show CDR1 as SGHRS and CDR2 as YFSETQ. The junction had 5 bases not matched to a gene; V was cut back by 4 bases and J by 5 bases. The CDR3 is CASSPGTSGSNEQYF. Written as DNA, the CDR3 is TGCGCCAGCAGCCCAGGGACTAGCGGGAGCAACGAGCAGTACTTC.

This clonotype was counted ten times or more. The CDR3 sequence: CASSQEFKDGTTGELFF. As DNA, the CDR3 is TGTGCCAGCAGCCAAGAGTTTAAGGACGGTACCACCGGGGAGCTGTTTTTT. V usage is TRBV3-1 and J usage is TRBJ2-2; D not certain. Germline V gives CDR1 LGHDT, CDR2 YNNKEL (reference sequence). The CDR3 covers 17 residues. Between the trimmed V and J ends, which lost 0 bases and 4 bases, there was a span of 15 bases.

The V call is TRBV20-1, the J call TRBJ1-1, with D unclear. CDR1 and CDR2 from the germline V gene are DFQATT and SNEGSKA (reference sequence). The V and J ends lost 0 bases and 3 bases respectively, with 17 bases between them. CDR3 size: 16 residues. The CDR3 bases are TGCAGTGCTAGAGATCACCTTATGGGGATGGACACTGAAGCTTTCTTT. Translation: CSARDHLMGMDTEAFF.

This clonotype was counted only a few times. The chain uses TRBV7-9 and TRBJ1-1, with D unclear. V shed 8 bases and J shed 1 base, with 8 bases lying between them. Germline V lookup: CDR1 SEHNR, CDR2 FQNEAQ (reference sequence). The CDR3 has 12 residues. The CDR3, as DNA: TGTGCCAGCTCCGGTTCGAACACTGAAGCTTTCTTT. The encoded protein is CASSGSNTEAFF.

This clonotype was picked up a small number of times. The V and J genes are TRBV27 and TRBJ2-1; D remains ambiguous. V lost 3 bases and J lost 7, with 10 bases in between. The CDR3 runs to 13 residues. The V gene's germline CDR1 is MNHEY and CDR2 SMNVEV (reference sequence). The CDR3 loop is CASSFQAKNEQFF. As DNA, the CDR3 is TGTGCCAGCAGTTTTCAGGCGAAAAATGAGCAGTTCTTC.

There are a few counts of this clonotype. The chain links TRBV4-2 to TRBJ2-1, with 12 bases aligning to TRBD2. Germline lookup yields CDR1 LGHNA and CDR2 YNFKEQ. The CDR3 is made up of 15 amino acids. With V trimmed by 5 bases and J by 10 bases, 9 bases remained unmatched. In DNA form, the CDR3 reads TGTGCCAGCAGCACCCGACTAGCGGGGGAGGAGGAGCAGTTCTTC. Protein product: CASSTRLAGEEEQFF.